A single sample gave rise to the 19 T cell receptor beta chains below, sequenced in a study of blood T cell repertoires in COVID-19. Measured with immunoSEQ multiplex PCR; TCRdb has only the in-frame clones, and not every one. This table holds some 210,000 clones, around four fifths found once. Sequenced input: peripheral blood. The receptors were gathered from a man over 45 with active or convalescent COVID-19.

The chain recombines TRBV5-1 with TRBJ1-1; D is unresolved. CDR1 and CDR2 from the germline V gene are SGHRS and YFSETQ. The V end was cut by 4 bases, the J end by 3 bases, with 25 bases between. There are 18 residues in the CDR3. The chain's CDR3 is CASSPSASTRPWDTEAFF. The CDR3 DNA reads TGCGCCAGCAGCCCCTCAGCATCGACACGACCTTGGGACACTGAAGCTTTCTTT.

The chain combines TRBV5-1 with TRBJ2-5; 9 bases are a match to TRBD2. The CDR3 extends over 16 amino acids. V was pared by 0 bases and J by 1 base, with 4 bases of the junction left unmatched. Germline-derived CDR1 and CDR2 are SGHRS and YFSETQ. The CDR3 here is CASSLVPSGVQETQYF. The CDR3 DNA reads TGCGCCAGCAGCTTGGTGCCTAGCGGGGTCCAAGAGACCCAGTACTTC.

The rearrangement links TRBV7-8 to TRBJ1-1, with D possibly TRBD1 on 5 matching bases. The V gene's germline CDR1 is SGHVS and CDR2 FQNEAQ. Trimming shortened V by 5 bases and J by 4 bases, and 20 bases separated the two germline ends. The CDR3 loop spans 16 amino acids. The CDR3 DNA sequence: TGTGCCAGCAGCCCGGGGGTTCTGAGAGGTGGCACTGAAGCTTTCTTT. Its translation: CASSPGVLRGGTEAFF. Together with reference TRBV7-8 and TRBJ1-1, the CDR3 gives the full variable domain: GAGVSQSPRYKVAKRGQDVALRCDPISGHVSLFWYQQALGQGPEFLTYFQNEAQLDKSGLPSDRFFAERPEGSVSTLKIQRTQQEDSAVYLCASSPGVLRGGTEAFFGQGTRLTVV.

There are many counts of this clone. The genes are TRBV6-5 and TRBJ1-1; no reliable D call. CDR3 length: 13 residues. V was trimmed by 4 bases and J by 0 bases, leaving 6 bases between them. CDR1 MNHEY and CDR2 SVGAGI come from the germline V gene. Written as DNA, the CDR3 is TGTGCCAGCAGTTTCGCGCTGAACACTGAAGCTTTCTTT. Its translation is CASSFALNTEAFF.

A note on this clone: A read error may produce the germline difference seen at one junction end. This sequence joins TRBV2 and TRBJ2-7, with 12 bases fitting TRBD2. CDR1 is SNHLY, CDR2 FYNNEI, per germline. The CDR3 consists of 16 residues. The CDR3 here is CASSGLTSGSSHEQYF. The CDR3 region has the DNA TGTGCCAGCAGTGGCCTGACTAGCGGGAGCTCCCACGAGCAGTACTTC.

This clone has only one observation. CDR3 region: CARSFQGFPQTGELFF. As DNA, the CDR3 is TGTGCCAGAAGCTTCCAGGGCTTCCCACAGACCGGGGAGCTGTTTTTT. This chain uses TRBV5-3 with TRBJ2-2, with TRBD1 as a possible D gene (5 bases). TRBV5-3 counts as an open reading frame of uncertain function. The V end was cut by 2 bases, the J end by 5 bases, with 16 bases between. This CDR3 has 16 residues.

The chain employs TRBV19 and TRBJ2-3; D is uncertain. V lost 5 bases and J 6 bases, leaving 12 bases between the germline ends. The germline V gene has CDR1 LNHDA and CDR2 SQIVND (reference sequence). The CDR3 sequence is 13 residues long. CDR3 bases: TGTGCCAGTAGTGGCGGCCGCCTGGATACGCAGTATTTT. Encoded protein: CASSGGRLDTQYF.

This chain uses TRBV18 with TRBJ2-2; 10 nucleotides match TRBD2. The ends lost 3 bases at V and 5 bases at J; junction bases unmatched: 3. CDR1 and CDR2 (germline): KGHSH, LQKENI. The CDR3 sequence is 15 residues long. The CDR3 DNA reads as TGTGCCAGCTCACCCGGGACTAGCGTTACCGGGGAGCTGTTTTTT. It specifies CASSPGTSVTGELFF.

This sequence joins TRBV6-5 and TRBJ1-6; 7 nucleotides line up with TRBD1. The V and J ends lost 8 bases and 10 bases, in that order; junction bases with no gene match: 14. This CDR3 spans 15 amino acids. CDR1 and CDR2 (germline): MNHEY, SVGAGI. The CDR3 DNA sequence: TGTGCCAGCGGGACAGTCCCACGTCCCGGGTCACCCCTCCACTTT. Translation: CASGTVPRPGSPLHF.

J is TRBJ2-3 and V is TRBV20-1, with 10 bases fitting TRBD2. The CDR3 has 15 amino acids. Per the germline V gene, CDR1 is DFQATT and CDR2 is SNEGSKA (reference sequence). With 3 bases clipped from V and 6 bases from J, the junction kept 9 bases outside the gene matches. The CDR3 DNA is TGCAGTGCTAGTGCCCTAGCGGGAGTGGGGGATACGCAGTATTTT. This sequence encodes CSASALAGVGDTQYF.

The V call is TRBV28, the J call TRBJ2-1; D gene ambiguous. V lost 6 bases, J lost 5 bases, and 11 bases lay in between. Germline V gene lookup returns CDR1 MDHEN and CDR2 SYDVKM. The CDR3 spans 13 residues. CDR3 sequence reads: CASSLLDNNEQFF. Here the CDR3 DNA reads TGTGCCAGCAGCCTACTCGACAACAATGAGCAGTTCTTC.

The chain combines TRBV3-1 (or the pseudogene TRBV3-2) with TRBJ2-1; 7 bases match TRBD2. The CDR3 totals 15 residues. From germline, CDR1 is LGHDT and CDR2 YNNKEL (reference sequence). Trimming removed 3 bases from V and 1 base from J; junction bases left unmatched: 3. The CDR3 is CASSHTRESYNEQFF. CDR3 in DNA: TGTGCCAGCAGCCACACGCGGGAGTCCTACAATGAGCAGTTCTTC.

This chain uses TRBV27 with TRBJ1-1; no reliable D call. Germline V gene lookup returns CDR1 MNHEY and CDR2 SMNVEV (reference sequence). Trimming stripped 8 bases from V and 1 base from J, with 14 bases between. This CDR3 contains 14 residues. The CDR3 DNA reads as TGTGCCAGCGCACGAGAGGGAGGGAACACTGAAGCTTTCTTT. Protein product: CASAREGGNTEAFF.

The table lists this clone with a count of one. The chain couples TRBV6-5 to TRBJ2-6; D ambiguous. V was clipped by 0 bases and J by 4 bases, with 7 bases between them. Per germline, CDR1 MNHEY and CDR2 SVGAGI. The CDR3 spans 15 residues. The CDR3 sequence is CASSYSPGGANVLTF. The DNA of the CDR3 is TGTGCCAGCAGTTACTCCCCAGGCGGGGCCAACGTCCTGACTTTC.

This sequence joins TRBV7-2 and TRBJ1-4; D remains unclear. CDR3 length equals 15 residues. V lost 5 bases, J lost 8 bases, and 18 bases lay in between. Looked up from germline, CDR1 is SGHTA and CDR2 is FQGNSA. This CDR3 is CASSLLSGNGEKLFF. The CDR3 nucleotides read TGTGCCAGCAGCCTCCTCTCGGGGAATGGAGAAAAACTGTTTTTT.

Judged by abundance, this clone is medium-sized. This chain links TRBV6-6 with TRBJ1-2; 8 positions match TRBD1. This CDR3 spans 13 amino acids. Trimming removed 4 bases from V and 5 bases from J; junction bases left unmatched: 3. Germline assignment: CDR1 MNHNY and CDR2 SVGAGI (reference sequence). The CDR3 nucleotides read TGTGCCAGCAGTTCAGGGGGCGGATATGGCTACACCTTC. Its translation is CASSSGGGYGYTF.

This clone was seen a handful of times. The chain combines TRBV19 with TRBJ2-1, with 9 bases aligning to TRBD2. Germline trimming cut 0 bases from V and 3 bases from J; bases unmatched to any gene: 9. This CDR3 comprises 18 residues. Germline lookup yields CDR1 LNHDA and CDR2 SQIVND (reference sequence). DNA of the CDR3: TGTGCCAGTAGTATAGATCAGGGTAGCGGGGGTATCTACAATGAGCAGTTCTTC. Translating gives CASSIDQGSGGIYNEQFF.

With regard to this clone: The junction differs from germline at one of its ends, possibly a read error. The V and J genes are TRBV20-1 and TRBJ1-2; 8 bases map to TRBD1. Germline CDR1 and CDR2: DFQATT and SNEGSKA (reference sequence). The CDR3 sequence is 9 residues long. CDR3 sequence reads: CSADREAAF. For the CDR3, the DNA is TGCAGTGCGGACAGGGAGGCGGCCTTC.

This chain uses TRBV24-1 with TRBJ1-2; D might be TRBD1 (5 bases). This CDR3 has 12 residues. Germline loops: CDR1 KGHDR, CDR2 SFDVKD. The V end lost 9 bases, the J end lost 6 bases, and 13 bases lay between the germline ends. The CDR3 nucleotides are TGTGCCACCTCGCGGGGGTACGATGGCTACACCTTC. It specifies CATSRGYDGYTF.